This T cell receptor (beta chain) was documented in a study of OX40 agonist ivuxolimab in advanced cancers. Study-wide context: Ivuxolimab, an agonist antibody against OX40 (CD134), was given to patients.

In germline, CDR1 is SGDLS, CDR2 YYNGEE. The CDR3 length is 13 residues. Losses at the gene ends were 0 bases for V and 6 bases for J; bases not matched to a gene: 2. A note on this clone: Its target is not known.

Study-wide points: Expanded peripheral T cell antigen specificity was not determined. Clonal expansion from baseline to week 6 occurred in both CD4+ and CD8+ T cells.

This table comes from immunoSEQ multiplex PCR, and its TCRdb copy is limited to in-frame clones, with some not included. The sample yields more than 60,000 clones, approximately 94% seen once. The input for sequencing was CD4+ or CD8+ T cells sorted from blood, taken in a trial of the OX40 agonist ivuxolimab. The sequence was obtained from an adult with an advanced solid tumor such as melanoma, head and neck, liver or kidney cancer. The chain uses TRBV9 and TRBJ2-7; 8 positions agree with TRBD2. CDR3 coding DNA: TGTGCCAGCAGCGTAGGACTAGCGTCCGAGCAGTACTTC. This encodes CASSVGLASEQYF.